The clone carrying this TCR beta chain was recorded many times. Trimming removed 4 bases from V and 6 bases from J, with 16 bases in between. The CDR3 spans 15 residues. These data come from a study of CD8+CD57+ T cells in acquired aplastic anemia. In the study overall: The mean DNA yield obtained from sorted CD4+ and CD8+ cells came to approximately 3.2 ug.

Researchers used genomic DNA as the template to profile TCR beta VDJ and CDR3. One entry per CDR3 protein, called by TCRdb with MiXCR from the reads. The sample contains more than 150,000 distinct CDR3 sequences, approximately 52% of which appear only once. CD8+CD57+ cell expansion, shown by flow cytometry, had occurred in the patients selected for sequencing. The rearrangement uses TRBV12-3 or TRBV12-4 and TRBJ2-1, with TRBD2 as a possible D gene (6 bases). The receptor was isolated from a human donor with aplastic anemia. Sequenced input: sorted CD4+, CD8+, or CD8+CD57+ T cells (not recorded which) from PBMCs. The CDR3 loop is CASSSAETRPNEQFF. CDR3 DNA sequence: TGTGCCAGCAGTTCGGCCGAGACTAGGCCCAATGAGCAGTTCTTC.